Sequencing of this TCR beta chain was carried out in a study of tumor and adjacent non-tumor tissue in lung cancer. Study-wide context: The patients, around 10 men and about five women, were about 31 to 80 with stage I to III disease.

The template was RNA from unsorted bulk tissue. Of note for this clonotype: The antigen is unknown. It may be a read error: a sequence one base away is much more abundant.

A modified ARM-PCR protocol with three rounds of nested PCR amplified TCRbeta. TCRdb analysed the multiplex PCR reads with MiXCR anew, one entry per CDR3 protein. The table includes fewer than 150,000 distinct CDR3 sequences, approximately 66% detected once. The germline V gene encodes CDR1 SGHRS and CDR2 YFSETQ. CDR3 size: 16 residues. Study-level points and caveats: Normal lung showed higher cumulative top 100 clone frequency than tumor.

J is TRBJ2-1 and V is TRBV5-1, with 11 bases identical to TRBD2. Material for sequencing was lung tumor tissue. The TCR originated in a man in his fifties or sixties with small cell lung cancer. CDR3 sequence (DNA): TGCGCCAGCAGGCCGACTAGCGGGACGATGTACAATGAGCGGTTCTTC. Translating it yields CASRPTSGTMYNERFF.